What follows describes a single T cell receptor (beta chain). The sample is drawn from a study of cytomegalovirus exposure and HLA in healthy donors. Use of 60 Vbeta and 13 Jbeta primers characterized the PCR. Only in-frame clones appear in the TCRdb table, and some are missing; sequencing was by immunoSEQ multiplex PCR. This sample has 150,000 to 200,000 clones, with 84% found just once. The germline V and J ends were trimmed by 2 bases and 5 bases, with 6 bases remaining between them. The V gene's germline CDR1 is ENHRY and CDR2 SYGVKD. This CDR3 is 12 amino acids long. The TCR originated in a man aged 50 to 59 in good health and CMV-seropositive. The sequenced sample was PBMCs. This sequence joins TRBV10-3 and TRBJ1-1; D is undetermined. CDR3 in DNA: TGTGCCATCAGTGAGAGGAGGACTGAAGCTTTCTTT. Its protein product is CAISERRTEAFF.